The 13 T cell receptor beta chains given below trace back to one sample, sequenced in a study of cytotoxic CD8 clonotypes in ibrutinib-treated CLL. Sequencing used immunoSEQ multiplex PCR; TCRdb keeps in-frame clones, though not all of them. The table lists 150,000 to 200,000 clones, roughly 88% of them singletons. Sequencing used PBMCs, obtained at disease progression, from a patient treated with ibrutinib. All receptors derive from a human donor with chronic lymphocytic leukemia.

The rearrangement joins TRBV29-1 to TRBJ2-5; D is unclear. Trimming shortened V by 4 bases and J by 1 base, and 10 bases separated the two germline ends. Germline CDR1 reads SQVTM; CDR2 reads ANQGSEA. CDR3 length: 13 amino acids. This CDR3 is CSVVYWTQETQYF. The CDR3 coding sequence is TGCAGCGTTGTGTACTGGACCCAAGAGACCCAGTACTTC.

The rearrangement joins TRBV28 to TRBJ1-5; D gene uncertain. Germline V gives CDR1 MDHEN, CDR2 SYDVKM. This CDR3 region has 12 residues. V was cut by 8 bases and J by 6 bases, with 11 bases left in between. This CDR3 is CASGLSAQPQHF. The CDR3 DNA follows: TGTGCCAGCGGGCTATCGGCTCAGCCCCAGCATTTT.

This clone was recorded once. V usage is TRBV27 and J usage is TRBJ2-5, with D tentatively TRBD2 (5 bases). The CDR3 has 17 amino acids. In germline, CDR1 is MNHEY, CDR2 SMNVEV (reference sequence). V gave up 5 bases and J gave up 5 bases, with 24 bases separating them. The CDR3 coding sequence is TGTGCCAGCAGTGCAAGCCCCAGCTTGAGGGATGTGGAGACCCAGTACTTC. Translating gives CASSASPSLRDVETQYF.

The chain uses TRBV27 and TRBJ2-7; TRBD1 matches at 10 bases. The junction had 8 bases not matched to a gene; V was cut back by 5 bases and J by 7 bases. Germline V CDR1 and CDR2: MNHEY, SMNVEV (reference sequence). This CDR3 is 14 amino acids long. The CDR3 DNA reads TGTGCCAGCAGTACTCGGACAGGGGGGAGGGAGCAGTACTTC. Protein: CASSTRTGGREQYF.

This clone came up once. The J gene is TRBJ1-5, the V gene TRBV2; D unclear. CDR3 length: 13 amino acids. The V gene's germline CDR1 is SNHLY and CDR2 FYNNEI. Trimming cost V 4 bases and J 0 bases, with 4 bases left between them. The CDR3 region is CASSADSNQPQHF. CDR3 DNA sequence: TGTGCCAGCAGTGCGGATAGCAATCAGCCCCAGCATTTT.

This rearrangement joins TRBV5-6 to TRBJ2-7; D call uncertain. The germline V gene encodes CDR1 SGHDT and CDR2 YYEEEE. V was clipped by 6 bases and J by 4 bases, with 8 bases between them. The CDR3 runs 11 residues. This chain's CDR3 is CASTSGYEQYF. The CDR3 DNA is TGTGCCAGCACCTCCGGGTACGAGCAGTACTTC. The complete variable domain, with remaining parts taken from reference TRBV5-6 and TRBJ2-7, reads DAGVTQSPTHLIKTRGQQVTLRCSPKSGHDTVSWYQQALGQGPQFIFQYYEEEERQRGNFPDRFSGHQFPNYSSELNVNALLLGDSALYLCASTSGYEQYFGPGTRLTVT.

V and J are TRBV12-5 and TRBJ2-5; 7 nucleotides match TRBD2. Germline-derived CDR1 and CDR2 are LGHNT and FRNRAP. Trimming cost V 9 bases and J 5 bases; bases outside gene matches: 3. This CDR3 is 11 amino acids long. CDR3 DNA: TGTGCTAGCTCCGGGGGGGAGACCCAGTACTTC. The encoded protein is CASSGGETQYF.

The chain links TRBV10-1 to TRBJ1-2; the D is unclear. CDR1 WNHNN and CDR2 SYGVQD come from the germline V gene (reference sequence). This CDR3 contains 15 residues. Trimming removed 0 bases from V and 2 bases from J, with 10 bases in between. In DNA, the CDR3 is TGCGCCAGCAGTGAGTCTGGGGTCCCAAACTATGGCTACACCTTC. Protein product: CASSESGVPNYGYTF.

The CDR3 nucleotides read TGTGCCAGCAGCGTCACAGGGAACGGCTACACCTTC. Amino acid sequence: CASSVTGNGYTF. V gene TRBV9 combines with J gene TRBJ1-2; TRBD1 might be the D (6 bases). Germline values: CDR1 SGDLS, CDR2 YYNGEE. This CDR3 spans 12 amino acids. Between the trimmed V and J ends, which lost 2 bases and 8 bases, there was a span of 10 bases.

The rearrangement joins TRBV6-1 to TRBJ1-3; the match to TRBD1 covers 10 bases. CDR3 size: 21 residues. CDR1 is MNHNS and CDR2 is SASEGT in the germline V gene. Trimming took 2 bases from V and 12 from J; bases not matched to a gene: 28. CDR3 bases: TGTGCCAGCAGTGAACATACGCTTGACAGGGGGCCGACAGTATCGAACGTGCGCATATATTTT. It is translated as CASSEHTLDRGPTVSNVRIYF.

The chain joins TRBV30 to TRBJ2-3; 8 bases are shared with TRBD2. The CDR3 is made up of 14 amino acids. With 5 bases clipped from V and 4 bases from J, the junction kept 8 bases outside the gene matches. Germline-derived CDR1 and CDR2 are GTSNPN and SVGIG (reference sequence). The CDR3 protein is CAWGLRAGADTQYF. CDR3 in DNA: TGTGCCTGGGGCTTGCGAGCGGGAGCAGATACGCAGTATTTT.

The genes are TRBV9 and TRBJ2-7, with 8 bases identical to TRBD1. The length of the CDR3 is 14 residues. Germline CDR1 and CDR2: SGDLS and YYNGEE. Trimming at V came to 5 bases and at J to 4 bases, leaving 8 bases not matched to a gene. The CDR3 DNA sequence: TGTGCCAGCAGTCAAAAACAGGGGGTGTACGAGCAGTACTTC. Residues: CASSQKQGVYEQYF.

This clone was detected once. The chain has TRBV5-6 and TRBJ2-7, with D tentatively TRBD2 (6 bases). The length of the CDR3 is 13 residues. V was shortened by 4 bases and J by 6 bases, with 14 bases between the two germline ends. The germline CDR1 and CDR2 sequences are SGHDT and YYEEEE. The CDR3 loop is CASSGGGVGEQYF. The CDR3 DNA sequence: TGTGCCAGCAGCGGGGGAGGAGTGGGCGAGCAGTACTTC.